This T cell receptor beta chain was obtained from a study of PD-L1 blockade in urothelial cancer. Study information: Patients initiated atezolizumab around 2014 at 1,200 mg intravenously every 3 weeks. Male patients with bladder-origin urothelial cancer numbered about nine tenths of the roughly 30. Typically, measured as a median, blood samples had 130,000 to 150,000 T cells.

A few counts support this clone. Sequencing was performed with immunoSEQ multiplex PCR; in TCRdb, only in-frame clones are kept and a portion is missing. The sample shows around 69,000 clones, about 91% of them seen only once. Germline values: CDR1 LNHNV, CDR2 YYDKDF (reference sequence). The CDR3 totals 16 residues. Trimming cost V 3 bases and J 1 base, with 15 bases left between them. Regarding time point: peripheral blood 6 weeks after treatment start. The rearrangement links TRBV15 to TRBJ1-1; maybe TRBD1 (5 bases). Sequenced material: PBMCs, taken around atezolizumab (anti-PD-L1) treatment. This clonotype originated in a woman of 80 years or more with urothelial cancer. CDR3 protein: CATSSAWRGRNTEAFF. The CDR3 DNA reads TGTGCCACCAGCAGCGCCTGGCGGGGGAGGAACACTGAAGCTTTCTTT.